This T cell receptor (beta chain) was found in a study of T cell responses to AZD1222 COVID-19 vaccine. For this clone: The antigen is unknown.

CDR3 length equals 14 residues. Germline V lookup: CDR1 PRHDT, CDR2 FYEKMQ (reference sequence). V lost 1 base to trimming and J lost 0 bases, with 6 bases between them. The table came from immunoSEQ multiplex PCR; TCRdb's copy has only in-frame clones and leaves some out. This sample has about 17,000 clones, with 65% to 80% found just once. Regarding the study as a whole: Reportedly, nearly half the spike-specific TCRs target unmutated variant regions.

V gene TRBV13 combines with J gene TRBJ2-5; D is unclear. Sample: peripheral blood, taken 28 days after the second AZD1222 dose. This TCR came from an adult who received the AZD1222 COVID-19 vaccine. CDR3 loop: CASSLVANQETQYF. CDR3 sequence (DNA): TGTGCCAGCAGCTTAGTAGCTAACCAAGAGACCCAGTACTTC.